A selection of T cell receptor beta chains follows, all from one sample in a study of cytomegalovirus exposure and HLA in healthy donors. The assay was immunoSEQ multiplex PCR, and TCRdb's table has in-frame clones only and misses some. The data contain around 120,000 clones, about 78% of them singletons. The sequenced sample was PBMCs. The origin of the receptors is a human donor in good health. Each CDR3 is given with its conserved first and last residue. D genes are given only for firm matches. Only some rows state a clone size, as once, few, many or a class for expanded clones.

abundance: -; j_gene: TRBJ2-7; d_gene: TRBD2; v_gene: TRBV7-6; CDR3aa: CASSYGTSYEQYF; CDR3nt: TGTGCCAGCAGCTACGGGACTAGCTACGAGCAGTACTTC
abundance: few; j_gene: TRBJ2-1; d_gene: TRBD2; v_gene: TRBV13; CDR3aa: CASSLGRGLAESYNEQFF; CDR3nt: TGTGCCAGCAGCTTAGGCCGCGGACTAGCGGAATCCTACAATGAGCAGTTCTTC
abundance: -; j_gene: TRBJ1-1; d_gene: -; v_gene: TRBV27; CDR3aa: CASSRGTWNTEAFF; CDR3nt: TGTGCCAGCAGTAGGGGTACCTGGAACACTGAAGCTTTCTTT
abundance: -; j_gene: TRBJ2-3; d_gene: TRBD1; v_gene: TRBV5-1; CDR3aa: CASSLGRGLSTDTQYF; CDR3nt: TGCGCCAGCAGCTTGGGCAGGGGGCTTAGCACAGATACGCAGTATTTT
abundance: -; j_gene: TRBJ2-1; d_gene: TRBD2; v_gene: TRBV5-4; CDR3aa: CASSLTGTSSYEQFF; CDR3nt: TGTGCCAGCAGCTTGACCGGGACTAGTTCTTATGAGCAGTTCTTC
abundance: -; j_gene: TRBJ2-1; d_gene: -; v_gene: TRBV11-2; CDR3aa: CASRLSYYGQFF; CDR3nt: TGTGCCAGCAGACTATCCTATTACGGGCAGTTCTTC
abundance: -; j_gene: TRBJ2-1; d_gene: TRBD2; v_gene: TRBV9; CDR3aa: CASSVAGAGGLHNEQFF; CDR3nt: TGTGCCAGCAGCGTAGCGGGAGCGGGAGGGCTCCACAATGAGCAGTTCTTC
abundance: -; j_gene: TRBJ2-5; d_gene: -; v_gene: TRBV30; CDR3aa: CAWSVPGGRGTQYF; CDR3nt: TGTGCCTGGAGTGTACCCGGGGGACGGGGGACCCAGTACTTC
abundance: -; j_gene: TRBJ1-3; d_gene: -; v_gene: TRBV5-1; CDR3aa: CASSLGTAGNTIYF; CDR3nt: TGCGCCAGCAGCTTGGGAACTGCCGGAAACACCATATATTTT
abundance: -; j_gene: TRBJ1-4; d_gene: -; v_gene: TRBV18; CDR3aa: CASSPALRAGDSGKLFF; CDR3nt: TGTGCCAGCTCACCGGCGTTGCGTGCGGGGGACTCTGGAAAACTGTTTTTT
abundance: -; j_gene: TRBJ2-7; d_gene: TRBD2; v_gene: TRBV27; CDR3aa: CASSFTLAGGRSSYEQYF; CDR3nt: TGTGCCAGCAGTTTCACTCTAGCGGGAGGTAGGAGCTCCTACGAGCAGTACTTC
abundance: once; j_gene: TRBJ2-2; d_gene: -; v_gene: TRBV7-8; CDR3aa: CASSLKQGPTGELFF; CDR3nt: TGTGCCAGCAGCTTAAAGCAGGGTCCGACCGGGGAGCTGTTTTTT
abundance: -; j_gene: TRBJ2-1; d_gene: -; v_gene: TRBV7-8; CDR3aa: CASSLVDRTYNEQFF; CDR3nt: TGTGCCAGCAGCTTAGTGGACAGAACTTACAATGAGCAGTTCTTC
abundance: -; j_gene: TRBJ2-7; d_gene: -; v_gene: TRBV5-1; CDR3aa: CASARDSYEQYF; CDR3nt: TGCGCCAGCGCTCGGGACTCCTACGAGCAGTACTTC
abundance: -; j_gene: TRBJ2-2; d_gene: TRBD2; v_gene: TRBV2; CDR3aa: CASSGLASGLGELFF; CDR3nt: TGTGCCAGCAGTGGACTAGCGAGTGGATTAGGGGAGCTGTTTTTT
abundance: few; j_gene: TRBJ2-5; d_gene: TRBD2; v_gene: TRBV5-4; CDR3aa: CASSRGLERGTQYF; CDR3nt: TGTGCCAGCAGCAGGGGACTAGAGCGGGGGACCCAGTACTTC
abundance: once; j_gene: TRBJ2-1; d_gene: TRBD2; v_gene: TRBV29-1; CDR3aa: CSVGLVLYNEQFF; CDR3nt: TGCAGCGTAGGACTAGTTTTGTACAATGAGCAGTTCTTC
abundance: -; j_gene: TRBJ2-3; d_gene: TRBD1; v_gene: TRBV19; CDR3aa: CASSIPGGGTDTQYF; CDR3nt: TGTGCCAGTAGTATACCAGGGGGAGGCACAGATACGCAGTATTTT
abundance: -; j_gene: TRBJ2-7; d_gene: -; v_gene: TRBV5-3; CDR3aa: CARSTPSARILYEQYF; CDR3nt: TGTGCCAGAAGCACCCCAAGCGCCCGCATATTATACGAGCAGTACTTC
abundance: -; j_gene: TRBJ2-3; d_gene: TRBD2; v_gene: TRBV23-1; CDR3aa: CASSHRGVPDTQYF; CDR3nt: TGCGCCAGCAGTCATCGGGGGGTTCCAGATACGCAGTATTTT
abundance: once; j_gene: TRBJ1-1; d_gene: -; v_gene: TRBV30; CDR3aa: CASTRTEAFF; CDR3nt: TGTGCCTCCACCCGGACTGAAGCTTTCTTT
abundance: -; j_gene: TRBJ2-1; d_gene: TRBD2; v_gene: TRBV5-4; CDR3aa: CASSLSAGGYNEQFF; CDR3nt: TGTGCCAGCAGCTTAAGCGCGGGAGGGTACAATGAGCAGTTCTTC